The entry below describes one T cell receptor beta chain. The data originate from a study of blood T cell repertoires in COVID-19. The assay was immunoSEQ multiplex PCR, and TCRdb's table has in-frame clones only and misses some. The sample carries about 260,000 clones, 70% to 90% recorded once. This CDR3 contains 15 residues. Germline-derived CDR1 and CDR2 are MNHEY and SVGAGI. V shed 7 bases and J shed 4 bases, with 17 bases lying between them. The clonotype comes from a woman aged 40 to 50 with acute or convalescent COVID-19. This sequence joins TRBV6-5 and TRBJ1-3; tentative D call: TRBD1 (5 bases). Sequencing input: peripheral blood. CDR3 nucleotide sequence: TGTGCCAGCACCCGCACGGGGGAACGGGGAAACACCATATATTTT. Its translation is CASTRTGERGNTIYF.